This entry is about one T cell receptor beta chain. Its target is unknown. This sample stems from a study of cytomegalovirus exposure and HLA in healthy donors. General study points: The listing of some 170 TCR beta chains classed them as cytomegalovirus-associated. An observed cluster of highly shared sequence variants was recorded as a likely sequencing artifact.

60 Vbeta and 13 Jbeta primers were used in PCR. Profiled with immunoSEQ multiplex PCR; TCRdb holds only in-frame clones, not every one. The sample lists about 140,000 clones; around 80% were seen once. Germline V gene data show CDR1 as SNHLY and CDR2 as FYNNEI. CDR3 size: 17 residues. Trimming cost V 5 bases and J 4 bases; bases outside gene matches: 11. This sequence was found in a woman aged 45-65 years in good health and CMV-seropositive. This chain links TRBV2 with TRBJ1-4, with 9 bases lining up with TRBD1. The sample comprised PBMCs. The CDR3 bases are TGTGCCAGCAGTCCCTTCCCGGGACAGGGTGGTAATGAAAAACTGTTTTTT. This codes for CASSPFPGQGGNEKLFF.